This passage covers 32 T cell receptor beta chains from one sample sequenced in a study of blood T cells in healthy people across ages. A J-beta primer mix and a sample-barcoded 5' primer were used in a second PCR of about 7 to 12 cycles. TCRdb re-called the 5' RACE reads with MiXCR, one entry per CDR3 protein. This table holds about 940,000 distinct CDR3 sequences, roughly 52% found once. Input material: blood. These receptors came from a man under 40 in good health.

The chain links TRBV28 to TRBJ1-1, with D unclear. Germline V gene sequence: CDR1 MDHEN, CDR2 SYDVKM. The V end was cut by 2 bases, the J end by 11 bases, with 12 bases between. This CDR3 has 12 amino acids. The CDR3 region is CASSLMGGDAFF. DNA of the CDR3: TGTGCCAGCAGTTTAATGGGCGGCGACGCTTTCTTT.

The chain couples TRBV25-1 to TRBJ2-3; D not certain. V lost 1 base, J lost 2 bases, and 4 bases lay in between. In germline, CDR1 is MGHDK, CDR2 SYGVNS. This CDR3 contains 13 residues. As DNA, the CDR3 is TGTGCCAGCAGTGAATTCGCCACAGATACGCAGTATTTT. Its translation is CASSEFATDTQYF.

The rearrangement links TRBV20-1 to TRBJ2-7, with TRBD1 as a possible D gene (6 bases). The end of the DNA is better explained by TRBJ2-5, so the J call may be wrong. Germline V gene data show CDR1 as DFQATT and CDR2 as SNEGSKA (reference sequence). CDR3 length equals 15 residues. The CDR3: CSASRAQGVGETQYF. The CDR3 nucleotides are TGCAGTGCTAGTCGGGCACAGGGTGTGGGAGAGACCCAGTACTTC.

The chain links TRBV11-2 to TRBJ2-3; possibly TRBD2 for D (7 bases). This CDR3 is built from 15 residues. V was trimmed by 2 bases and J by 4 bases, leaving 13 bases between them. The germline CDR1 and CDR2 sequences are SGHAT and FQNNGV. The CDR3 DNA sequence: TGTGCCAGCAGCTTAATTACGGGGGGCGCAGATACGCAGTATTTT. This gives the protein CASSLITGGADTQYF.

The chain joins TRBV7-3 to TRBJ2-5, with a weak D call TRBD2 (5 bases). Germline-derived CDR1 and CDR2 are SGHTA and FQGTGA. The CDR3 is 12 residues long. Trimming stripped 2 bases from V and 11 bases from J, with 12 bases between. CDR3 in DNA: TGTGCCAGCAGCTTAGGGAGCGATGAGCAGTACTTC. Protein product: CASSLGSDEQYF.

The chain links TRBV29-1 to TRBJ2-1; TRBD2 might be the D (6 bases). V gave up 8 bases and J gave up 9 bases, with 17 bases separating them. This CDR3 is 12 amino acids long. The germline V gene encodes CDR1 SQVTM and CDR2 ANQGSEA. CDR3 nucleotide sequence: TGCAGCACCACCGGGACTCTCAGTGAGCAGTTCTTC. Translated: CSTTGTLSEQFF.

J is TRBJ2-3 and V is TRBV29-1; D might be TRBD1 (5 bases). Trimming stripped 7 bases from V and 5 bases from J, with 16 bases between. The CDR3 contains 13 residues. The V gene's germline CDR1 is SQVTM and CDR2 ANQGSEA. The CDR3 DNA reads TGCAGCGACCGAAGGGGCCTCGGAGATACGCAGTATTTT. It translates to CSDRRGLGDTQYF.

The rearrangement links TRBV6-5 to TRBJ2-7; the D gene is possibly TRBD2 (5 bases). The CDR3 totals 17 residues. With 0 bases removed from V and 6 bases from J, the gap between germline ends came to 21 bases. The germline gives CDR1 MNHEY, CDR2 SVGAGI. DNA of the CDR3: TGTGCCAGCAGTTACTCGATCTTCGGGGTCAAGGTCTGCGAGCAGTACTTC. Translating it yields CASSYSIFGVKVCEQYF.

The rearrangement uses TRBV27 and TRBJ1-2, with 8 bases lining up with TRBD1. The CDR3 consists of 14 residues. The V segment lost 5 bases and the J segment 4 bases; nucleotides outside the gene matches: 6. Germline V gene data show CDR1 as MNHEY and CDR2 as SMNVEV (reference sequence). Here the CDR3 reads CASSPPDRGYGYTF. The CDR3 DNA reads as TGTGCCAGCAGTCCCCCCGACAGGGGCTATGGCTACACCTTC.

This clonotype turned up a few times. This rearrangement joins TRBV7-2 to TRBJ2-3, with 9 nucleotides matching TRBD2. The CDR3 covers 17 residues. Germline trimming cut 4 bases from V and 7 bases from J; bases unmatched to any gene: 15. Germline CDR1 and CDR2: SGHTA and FQGNSA. This CDR3 is CASSSMGSGGIRNTQYF. Written as DNA, the CDR3 is TGTGCCAGCAGCTCAATGGGCAGCGGGGGGATTCGAAATACGCAGTATTTT.

This clonotype was observed a handful of times. CDR3 residues: CASSRSPLAGPYNEQFF. In DNA, the CDR3 is TGCGCCAGCAGCCGCAGCCCTCTTGCGGGGCCCTACAATGAGCAGTTCTTC. This chain uses TRBV5-1 with TRBJ2-1; weak D call: TRBD2 (6 bases). CDR1 and CDR2 (germline): SGHRS, YFSETQ. Trimming removed 4 bases from V and 2 bases from J, with 19 bases in between. The length of the CDR3 is 17 residues.

This clonotype was picked up a small number of times. The chain combines TRBV28 with TRBJ2-5; D may be TRBD1 (5 bases). Trimming removed 5 bases at V and 1 base at J, with 17 bases between. Germline V lookup: CDR1 MDHEN, CDR2 SYDVKM. CDR3 size: 16 residues. The DNA for the CDR3 is TGTGCCAGCAGTGGACGTGGGGCAGCCCTCCAAGAGACCCAGTACTTC. This codes for CASSGRGAALQETQYF.

This clonotype has only a few counts. The chain joins TRBV9 to TRBJ2-7; D may be TRBD2 (5 bases). V gave up 3 bases and J gave up 0 bases, with 10 bases separating them. Germline values: CDR1 SGDLS, CDR2 YYNGEE. CDR3 size: 14 residues. In nucleotides, the CDR3 is TGTGCCAGCAGCGCGAGAGGGAGCTCCTACGAGCAGTACTTC. Translated, it gives CASSARGSSYEQYF.

This clonotype was observed at least ten times. This chain uses TRBV28 with TRBJ1-5, with D possibly being TRBD1 (6 bases). V lost 4 bases and J 7 bases, leaving 11 bases between the germline ends. The CDR3 length is 13 residues. Germline values: CDR1 MDHEN, CDR2 SYDVKM. CDR3 protein: CASSSRGNQPQHF. The CDR3 DNA is TGTGCCAGCAGTTCCAGGGGTAACCAGCCCCAGCATTTT.

In this sample, this clonotype turned up a few times. This sequence joins TRBV20-1 and TRBJ2-1; tentative D call: TRBD1 (6 bases). Trimming pared 6 bases from V and 3 bases from J, leaving 15 bases between. The CDR3 extends over 14 amino acids. CDR1 is DFQATT and CDR2 is SNEGSKA in the germline V gene (reference sequence). The DNA for the CDR3 is TGCAGTGCCAATAGGGGGTTTAACTACAATGAGCAGTTCTTC. This translates into CSANRGFNYNEQFF.

The rearrangement uses TRBV5-1 and TRBJ2-6; tentatively, D is TRBD2 (5 bases). V was shortened by 5 bases and J by 4 bases, with 16 bases between the two germline ends. In germline, CDR1 is SGHRS, CDR2 YFSETQ. The CDR3 length is 16 residues. CDR3 sequence reads: CASRGTRGYGANVLTF. In DNA form, the CDR3 reads TGCGCCAGCAGGGGTACTCGAGGGTACGGGGCCAACGTCCTGACTTTC.

V and J are TRBV5-1 and TRBJ1-2; no definite D call. CDR1 is SGHRS and CDR2 is YFSETQ in the germline V gene. The CDR3 covers 14 residues. Trimming removed 2 bases at V and 5 bases at J, with 13 bases between. CDR3 sequence: CASSLPGIEYGYTF. The CDR3 region has the DNA TGCGCCAGCAGCTTACCGGGGATTGAGTATGGCTACACCTTC.

This clonotype came up a few times. This chain uses TRBV4-2 with TRBJ1-4; D remains unclear. V was pared by 4 bases and J by 10 bases, with 10 bases between. The CDR3 is 12 amino acids. Germline lookup yields CDR1 LGHNA and CDR2 YNFKEQ. The DNA of the CDR3 is TGTGCCAGCAGCCCGCCGATCGGAAAACTGTTTTTT. This gives the protein CASSPPIGKLFF.

This clonotype was counted between two and nine times. The rearrangement links TRBV20-1 to TRBJ2-1, with 8 bases lining up with TRBD1. Germline values: CDR1 DFQATT, CDR2 SNEGSKA (reference sequence). The CDR3 covers 12 residues. The CDR3 coding sequence is TGCAGCGCGGACAGGGCCTACAATGAGCAGTTCTTC. Translating gives CSADRAYNEQFF.

The chain couples TRBV7-9 to TRBJ1-1; D might be TRBD1 (5 bases). Per the germline V gene, CDR1 is SEHNR and CDR2 is FQNEAQ (reference sequence). Trimming shortened V by 1 base and J by 11 bases, and 11 bases separated the two germline ends. This CDR3 comprises 12 residues. The CDR3 sequence is CASSLEAAGAFF. CDR3 sequence (DNA): TGTGCCAGCAGCTTAGAGGCTGCAGGGGCTTTCTTT.

This chain joins TRBV9 and TRBJ2-6, with D possibly TRBD1 on 6 matching bases. There are 17 residues in the CDR3. Trimming stripped 0 bases from V and 0 bases from J, with 10 bases between. In germline, CDR1 is SGDLS, CDR2 YYNGEE. The CDR3 DNA sequence: TGTGCCAGCAGCGTAGCCAGGGGCAGCTCTGGGGCCAACGTCCTGACTTTC. Protein product: CASSVARGSSGANVLTF.

The chain combines TRBV30 with TRBJ2-7, with D hard to call. Germline-derived CDR1 and CDR2 are GTSNPN and SVGIG (reference sequence). V was clipped by 5 bases and J by 1 base, with 6 bases between them. The CDR3 totals 11 residues. The CDR3 sequence: CAWGRSYEQYF. The CDR3, as DNA: TGTGCCTGGGGACGGTCCTACGAGCAGTACTTC. Full variable domain (rest looked up from reference TRBV30 and TRBJ2-7): SQTIHQWPATLVQPVGSPLSLECTVEGTSNPNLYWYRQAAGRGLQLLFYSVGIGQISSEVPQNLSASRPQDRQFILSSKKLLLSDSGFYLCAWGRSYEQYFGPGTRLTVT.

The V and J genes are TRBV4-3 and TRBJ2-3; D could derive from TRBD1 or TRBD2 (5 bases each). CDR1 LGHNA and CDR2 YSLEER come from the germline V gene. The CDR3 has 19 residues. V was shortened by 0 bases and J by 2 bases, with 21 bases between the two germline ends. The CDR3 bases are TGCGCCAGCAGCCAAGATAGGGGTCTCGGCGCGGGCTACACAGATACGCAGTATTTT. Translating it yields CASSQDRGLGAGYTDTQYF.

This clonotype was detected ten times or more. The chain couples TRBV7-9 to TRBJ1-1; no clear D gene. Germline V gives CDR1 SEHNR, CDR2 FQNEAQ (reference sequence). The CDR3 covers 13 residues. Trimming shortened V by 5 bases and J by 3 bases, and 10 bases separated the two germline ends. The CDR3 here is CASSATEHTEAFF. DNA of the CDR3: TGTGCCAGCAGCGCTACGGAGCACACTGAAGCTTTCTTT.

This clonotype was counted a few times. This chain links TRBV28 with TRBJ2-4; D unresolved. V lost 5 bases to trimming and J lost 8 bases, with 19 bases between them. This CDR3 comprises 15 residues. CDR1 and CDR2 (germline): MDHEN, SYDVKM. The DNA for the CDR3 is TGTGCCAGCAGTAAGGCAGGCCCCGGCTTGGACATTCAGTACTTC. As protein: CASSKAGPGLDIQYF.

The rearrangement links TRBV29-1 to TRBJ2-7; D is uncertain. V shed 4 bases and J shed 6 bases, with 7 bases lying between them. There are 10 residues in the CDR3. Germline V gene data show CDR1 as SQVTM and CDR2 as ANQGSEA. In DNA, the CDR3 is TGCAGCGTTGTAGTTGGCGAGCAGTACTTC. It is translated as CSVVVGEQYF.

This clonotype came up many times. The chain couples TRBV28 to TRBJ2-1; TRBD2 matches at 8 bases. Germline-derived CDR1 and CDR2 are MDHEN and SYDVKM. The J segment lost 7 bases and the V segment lost 4 bases, leaving 9 bases of the junction unmatched. This CDR3 contains 15 residues. The CDR3 coding sequence is TGTGCCAGCAGTTCGCAAAGCGGGGGTGGGAATGAGCAGTTCTTC. This codes for CASSSQSGGGNEQFF.

The sample holds one count of this clonotype. A junction end diverges from the germline sequence, so it may reflect a read error. This sequence joins TRBV28 and TRBJ2-3; 8 nucleotides match TRBD2. From germline, CDR1 is MDHEN and CDR2 SYDVKM. This CDR3 is built from 15 residues. The CDR3 nucleotides are TGTGCCGGCAGTTTCGCGGGGGGCCGAAAAGATACGCAGTATTTT. Protein: CAGSFAGGRKDTQYF.

This clonotype was detected only a few times. V and J are TRBV6-2 or TRBV6-3 and TRBJ1-1, with 12 bases lining up with TRBD1. Germline V gene data show CDR1 as MNHEY and CDR2 as SVGEGT. This CDR3 contains 19 residues. Germline trimming cut 1 base from V and 5 bases from J; bases unmatched to any gene: 14. CDR3 sequence (DNA): TGTGCCAGCAGTTACTACCACCTGGGACAGGGGGCATGGAGGACTGAAGCTTTCTTT. Encoded protein: CASSYYHLGQGAWRTEAFF.

The chain couples TRBV4-2 to TRBJ2-5; 9 positions match TRBD2. CDR3 length: 16 amino acids. V dropped 2 bases and J dropped 1; count of bases not matched to a gene: 5. CDR1 LGHNA and CDR2 YNFKEQ come from the germline V gene. The CDR3: CASSQKAGGIQETQYF. The CDR3 bases are TGTGCCAGCAGCCAAAAAGCGGGGGGCATCCAAGAGACCCAGTACTTC.

This clonotype occurred a few times. J is TRBJ2-1 and V is TRBV3-1; D may be TRBD1 or TRBD2 (5 bases each). This CDR3 contains 12 residues. V was pared by 2 bases and J by 10 bases, with 9 bases between. Germline assignment: CDR1 LGHDT and CDR2 YNNKEL (reference sequence). CDR3 protein: CASSQTGTEQFF. CDR3 sequence (DNA): TGTGCCAGCAGCCAAACTGGGACGGAGCAGTTCTTC.

V gene TRBV6-2 or TRBV6-3 combines with J gene TRBJ2-1, with a weak D call TRBD2 (5 bases). Per the germline V gene, CDR1 is MNHEY and CDR2 is SVGEGT. The length of the CDR3 is 14 residues. Trimming shortened V by 7 bases and J by 4 bases, and 14 bases separated the two germline ends. The CDR3 nucleotides are TGTGCCAGCAAGGACGGGGTCGGGTACAATGAGCAGTTCTTC. Translated, it gives CASKDGVGYNEQFF.